One sample yielded the 3 T cell receptor beta chains listed below, sequenced in a study of spatial heterogeneity in lung cancer (dated 2019 in TCRdb). The time point label for this specimen denotes: sample taken at primary tumor resection. Whole RNA extracted from tumor and nontumor lung tissue, or from cryopreserved PBMC samples, was used for TCR sequencing without cell sorting. The method was 5' RACE. Sequencing relied on a NextSeq 500. TCRdb reprocessing: public reads trimmed at Q25 with fastp, clones called with MiXCR, in-frame beta chains kept. Each record represents a unique CDR3 protein, reported with the most common genes and DNA among its rows. The sample table records approximately 52,000 distinct CDR3 sequences; around 7% of these occur just once. Roughly 3% of the sample is in the top ten clones. Sequencing was performed on PBMCs, taken at surgery. The receptors were gathered from a female donor with early-stage non-small cell lung cancer.

This clonotype was recorded many times. The chain couples TRBV7-2 to TRBJ1-5, with D possibly matching TRBD1 (5 bases). V lost 2 bases to trimming and J lost 6 bases, with 17 bases between them. This CDR3 contains 16 residues. Germline assignment: CDR1 SGHTA and CDR2 FQGNSA. CDR3 DNA sequence: TGTGCCAGCAGCTTATGGGGTCGAGGGGAGAGTCAGCCCCAGCATTTT. Translation gives CASSLWGRGESQPQHF.

In its sample, this clonotype was seen many times. The junction shows a germline mismatch at one end, possibly a read error. V is TRBV7-7 and J is TRBJ2-5, with no clear D. CDR3 length equals 12 residues. Germline lookup yields CDR1 SSHAT and CDR2 FNYEAQ (reference sequence). The CDR3 region has the DNA TGTGCTAGCAGCTCGGGTCAAGAGACCCAGTACTTC. Encoded protein: CASSSGQETQYF. The whole variable domain, filled in from reference TRBV7-7 and TRBJ2-5, reads GAGVSQSPRYKVTKRGQDVTLRCDPISSHATLYWYQQALGQGPEFLTYFNYEAQPDKSGLPSDRFSAERPEGSISTLTIQRTEQRDSAMYRCASSSGQETQYFGPGTRLLVL.

This clonotype came up many times. The CDR3 DNA sequence: TGTGCCAGCAGCTCCCGACAGGGTCGCACAGATACGCAGTATTTT. Its protein is CASSSRQGRTDTQYF. This chain connects TRBV13 to TRBJ2-3, with 7 bases that match TRBD1. The ends lost 4 bases at V and 1 base at J; junction bases unmatched: 5. CDR1 is PRHDT, CDR2 FYEKMQ, per germline (reference sequence). The CDR3 sequence is 15 residues long.